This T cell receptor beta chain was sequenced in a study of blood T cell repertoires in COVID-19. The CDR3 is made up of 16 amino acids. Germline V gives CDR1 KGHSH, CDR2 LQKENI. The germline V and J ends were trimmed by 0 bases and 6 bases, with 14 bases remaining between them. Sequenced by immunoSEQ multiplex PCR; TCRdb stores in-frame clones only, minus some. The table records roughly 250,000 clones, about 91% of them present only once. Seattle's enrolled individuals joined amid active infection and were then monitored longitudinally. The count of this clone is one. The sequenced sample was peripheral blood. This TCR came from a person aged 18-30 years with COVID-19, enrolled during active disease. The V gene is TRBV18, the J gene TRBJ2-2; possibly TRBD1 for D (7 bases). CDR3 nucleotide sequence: TGTGCCAGCTCACCACCAAACAGGGGAGGCCCCGGGGAGCTGTTTTTT. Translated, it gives CASSPPNRGGPGELFF.